This T cell receptor beta chain came from a study of CD8 T cells in Susac syndrome. Unmatched junction bases numbered 6, after V lost 6 bases and J lost 4 bases. The CDR3 length is 14 residues. The germline gives CDR1 SGHAT, CDR2 FQNNGV. cDNA came from about 0.51 to 1 ug RNA primed by random hexamers. TCRdb independently ran MiXCR on the immunoSEQ multiplex PCR reads; one entry per CDR3 protein. The table has 75,000 or so distinct CDR3 sequences, roughly 94% seen once. FACS enriched CD8+ TEMRA cells, while bulk CD8+ and CD4+ were negatively isolated. This chain joins TRBV11-2 and TRBJ2-7, with TRBD1 identical over 10 bases. Sequences were obtained from CD8+ T cells from PBMCs. This clonotype was sampled from a human donor with Susac syndrome. The CDR3: CASRTGGVEYEQYF. CDR3 in DNA: TGTGCCAGCAGGACAGGGGGCGTAGAATACGAGCAGTACTTC.